This paragraph reports one TCR beta chain. This specimen belongs to a study of blood T cell repertoires in COVID-19. Study as a whole: COVID-19 samples from acute and convalescent phases originated in the United States, Italy and Spain.

Repertoires were generated with immunoSEQ multiplex PCR, while TCRdb's copy carries only in-frame clones and drops some. The sample contains fewer than 350,000 clones, approximately 92% of which appear only once. Sequenced: peripheral blood. This clonotype was sampled from a woman aged 25 to 39 with COVID-19, enrolled during active disease.

Here the CDR3 reads CASSQNRGRTEAFF. CDR3 DNA: TGTGCCAGCAGCCAAAACAGGGGGCGCACTGAAGCTTTCTTT. The gene calls are TRBV3-1 (or the pseudogene TRBV3-2) and TRBJ1-1, with 9 bases identical to TRBD1. This CDR3 region has 14 residues. CDR1 is LGHDT and CDR2 is YNNKEL in the germline V gene (reference sequence). Unmatched junction bases numbered 2, after V lost 2 bases and J lost 4 bases.